This passage covers 7 T cell receptor beta chains from one sample sequenced in a study of blood T cell repertoires in COVID-19 (TCRdb year 2020). Preparation of the library involved the immunoSEQ multiplex PCR assay. The clones in this table, taken by TCRdb from immuneACCESS, are in-frame only. Not every clone is retained; where verified, under half of the shortfall comes from an unresolved V gene, and the cause of the rest is unknown. Within this sample are over 90,000 clones, with around nine tenths of them counted one time only. The leading ten clones occupy about 1.7% of the sample. What was sequenced was peripheral blood. These receptors all come from a man of 80 years or more with acute or convalescent COVID-19.

The chain couples TRBV6-5 to TRBJ2-2; the D gene is possibly TRBD1 (7 bases). This CDR3 region has 14 residues. Trimming removed 8 bases from V and 6 bases from J, with 16 bases in between. The germline CDR1 and CDR2 sequences are MNHEY and SVGAGI. The CDR3 DNA reads as TGTGCCAGCGGGAACAGGGGCGGGGCCGGGGAGCTGTTTTTT. This gives the protein CASGNRGGAGELFF.

The chain couples TRBV30 to TRBJ1-4, with 8 positions matching TRBD1. V lost 3 bases and J lost 5; bases outside the gene matches: 5. The CDR3 has 14 amino acids. CDR1 GTSNPN and CDR2 SVGIG come from the germline V gene (reference sequence). In DNA, the CDR3 is TGTGCCTGGAGCATGGGACAGGAAAATGAAAAACTGTTTTTT. This encodes CAWSMGQENEKLFF. Supplemented by reference TRBV30 and TRBJ1-4, the full variable domain reads SQTIHQWPATLVQPVGSPLSLECTVEGTSNPNLYWYRQAAGRGLQLLFYSVGIGQISSEVPQNLSASRPQDRQFILSSKKLLLSDSGFYLCAWSMGQENEKLFFGSGTQLSVL.

This chain uses TRBV12-3 or TRBV12-4 with TRBJ2-5; 7 positions agree with TRBD1. This CDR3 has 13 amino acids. With V trimmed by 4 bases and J by 4 bases, 3 bases remained unmatched. CDR3 amino acids: CASSSTGSETQYF. In DNA, the CDR3 is TGTGCCAGCAGTTCGACAGGGTCAGAGACCCAGTACTTC.

V and J are TRBV5-1 and TRBJ2-7; D may be TRBD2 (5 bases). The CDR3 runs to 15 residues. V dropped 0 bases and J dropped 4 bases, with 14 bases sitting between them. CDR1 and CDR2 from the germline V gene are SGHRS and YFSETQ. DNA of the CDR3: TGCGCCAGCAGCTTGGCCCCTCAGGACTTATACGAGCAGTACTTC. This translates into CASSLAPQDLYEQYF.

The chain combines TRBV10-2 with TRBJ1-1; D remains unclear. Germline CDR1 and CDR2: WSHSY and SAAADI. Trimming removed 2 bases at V and 5 bases at J, with 6 bases between. CDR3 size: 12 residues. This CDR3 is CASSETETEAFF. In DNA, the CDR3 is TGCGCCAGCAGTGAGACAGAGACTGAAGCTTTCTTT.

This clone has just one count. This chain connects TRBV2 to TRBJ2-3; no firm D call. Between the trimmed V and J ends, which lost 3 bases and 0 bases, there was a span of 10 bases. Germline V gene lookup returns CDR1 SNHLY and CDR2 FYNNEI. The CDR3 runs 15 residues. Written as DNA, the CDR3 is TGTGCCAGCAGTGAGGGCTACGCTAGCACAGATACGCAGTATTTT. Amino acid sequence: CASSEGYASTDTQYF.

The V call is TRBV6-5, the J call TRBJ1-2, with 8 bases aligning to TRBD1. Per germline, CDR1 MNHEY and CDR2 SVGAGI. V was clipped by 7 bases and J by 1 base; unmatched bases: 5. The CDR3 spans 14 residues. CDR3 nucleotides: TGTGCCAGCATTGTCACAGGGGGTAACTATGGCTACACCTTC. It yields the protein CASIVTGGNYGYTF.